The 2 T cell receptor beta chains presented below share a single source sample, sequenced in a study of cytomegalovirus exposure and HLA in healthy donors. PCR used 60 Vbeta primers and 13 Jbeta primers. Clones were read by immunoSEQ multiplex PCR, and TCRdb kept only the in-frame ones, dropping some. Of about 140,000 clones detected, over 65% appear once; the ten largest clones hold around 1.6%. Sequenced input: PBMCs. These receptors came from a woman aged 25-40 years in good health and CMV-seronegative.

In this sample, this clone turned up a few times. V gene TRBV6-6 combines with J gene TRBJ2-7, with TRBD1 matching over 10 bases. There are 16 residues in the CDR3. V was clipped by 2 bases and J by 3 bases; unmatched bases: 7. Germline V gene lookup returns CDR1 MNHNY and CDR2 SVGAGI (reference sequence). The CDR3 nucleotides are TGTGCCAGCAGTTACGCCAGACAGGGGGCGCGCTACGAGCAGTACGTC. Encoded protein: CASSYARQGARYEQYV.

The chain is built from TRBV9 and TRBJ2-5; 11 nucleotides line up with TRBD2. V lost 4 bases, J lost 4 bases, and 6 bases stayed unmatched. The germline V gene encodes CDR1 SGDLS and CDR2 YYNGEE. This CDR3 comprises 15 residues. CDR3 region: CASSFSGGGRETQYF. The CDR3 DNA sequence: TGTGCCAGCAGCTTTAGCGGGGGGGGGAGAGAGACCCAGTACTTC.